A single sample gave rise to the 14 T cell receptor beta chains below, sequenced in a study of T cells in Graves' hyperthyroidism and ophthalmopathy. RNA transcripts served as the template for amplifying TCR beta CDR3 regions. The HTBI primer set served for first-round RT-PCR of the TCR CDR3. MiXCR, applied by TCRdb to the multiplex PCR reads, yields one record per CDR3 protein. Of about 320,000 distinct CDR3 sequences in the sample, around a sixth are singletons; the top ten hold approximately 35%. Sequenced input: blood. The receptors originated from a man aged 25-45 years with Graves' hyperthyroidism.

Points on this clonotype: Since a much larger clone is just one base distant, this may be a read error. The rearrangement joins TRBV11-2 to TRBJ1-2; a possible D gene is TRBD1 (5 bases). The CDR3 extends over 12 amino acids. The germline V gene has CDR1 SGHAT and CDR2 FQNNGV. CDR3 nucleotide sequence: TGTGCCAGCAGCGCCCAGGGTAATGGCTACAGCTTC. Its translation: CASSAQGNGYSF.

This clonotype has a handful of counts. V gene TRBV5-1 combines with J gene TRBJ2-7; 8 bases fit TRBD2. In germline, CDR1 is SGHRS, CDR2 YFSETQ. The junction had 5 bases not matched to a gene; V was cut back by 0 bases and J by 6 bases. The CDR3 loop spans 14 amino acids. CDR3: CASSLAGTRGEQYF. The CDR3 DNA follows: TGCGCCAGCAGCTTGGCTGGGACTAGAGGCGAGCAGTACTTC.

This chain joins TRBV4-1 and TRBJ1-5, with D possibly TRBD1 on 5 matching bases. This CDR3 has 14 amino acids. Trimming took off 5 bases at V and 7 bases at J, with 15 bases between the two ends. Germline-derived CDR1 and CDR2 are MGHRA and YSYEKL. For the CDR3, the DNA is TGCGCCAGCAGCGCAGGGAACCCCGGGCAGCCCCAGCATTTT. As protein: CASSAGNPGQPQHF.

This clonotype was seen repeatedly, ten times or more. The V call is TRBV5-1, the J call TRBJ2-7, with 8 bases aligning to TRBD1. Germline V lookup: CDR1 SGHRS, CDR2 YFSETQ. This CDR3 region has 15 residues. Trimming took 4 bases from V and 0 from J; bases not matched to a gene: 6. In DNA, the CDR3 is TGCGCCAGCAGCCCCACGGACAGGGTCTCCTACGAGCAGTACTTC. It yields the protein CASSPTDRVSYEQYF.

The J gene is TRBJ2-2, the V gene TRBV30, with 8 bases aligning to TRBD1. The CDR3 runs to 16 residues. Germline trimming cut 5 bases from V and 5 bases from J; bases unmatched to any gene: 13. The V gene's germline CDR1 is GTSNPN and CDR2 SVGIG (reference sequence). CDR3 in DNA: TGTGCCTGGGGTAGGGGGGAATACAGGGGGACCGGGGAGCTGTTTTTT. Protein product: CAWGRGEYRGTGELFF.

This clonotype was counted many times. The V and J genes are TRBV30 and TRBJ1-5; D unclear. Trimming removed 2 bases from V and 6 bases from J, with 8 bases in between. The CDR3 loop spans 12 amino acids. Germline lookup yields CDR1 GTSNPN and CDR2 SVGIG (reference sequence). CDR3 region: CAWSLLGQPQHF. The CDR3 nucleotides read TGTGCCTGGAGTCTTCTGGGTCAGCCCCAGCATTTT.

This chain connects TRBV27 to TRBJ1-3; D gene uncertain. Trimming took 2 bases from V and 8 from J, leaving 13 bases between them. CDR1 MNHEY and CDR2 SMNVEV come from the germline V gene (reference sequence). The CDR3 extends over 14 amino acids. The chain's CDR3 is CASSLGGATDTIYF. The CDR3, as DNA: TGTGCCAGCAGTTTAGGAGGAGCTACGGACACCATATATTTT.

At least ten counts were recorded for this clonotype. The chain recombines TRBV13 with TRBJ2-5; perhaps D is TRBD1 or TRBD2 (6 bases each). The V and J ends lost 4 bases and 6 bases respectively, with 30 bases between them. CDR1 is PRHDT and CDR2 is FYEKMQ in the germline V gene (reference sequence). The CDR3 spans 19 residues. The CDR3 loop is CASSSSEGGGLSERKTQYF. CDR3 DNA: TGTGCCAGCAGCTCCTCGGAGGGGGGTGGCCTCTCAGAGCGTAAGACCCAGTACTTC.

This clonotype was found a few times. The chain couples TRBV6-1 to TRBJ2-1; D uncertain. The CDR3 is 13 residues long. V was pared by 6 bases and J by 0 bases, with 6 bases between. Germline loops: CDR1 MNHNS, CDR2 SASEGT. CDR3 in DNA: TGTGCCAGCAGCCGAAACTCCTACAATGAGCAGTTCTTC. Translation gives CASSRNSYNEQFF.

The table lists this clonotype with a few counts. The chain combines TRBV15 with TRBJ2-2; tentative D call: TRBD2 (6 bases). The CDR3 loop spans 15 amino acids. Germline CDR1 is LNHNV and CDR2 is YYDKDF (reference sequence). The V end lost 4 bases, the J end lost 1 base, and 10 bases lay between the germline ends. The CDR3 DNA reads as TGTGCCACCAGCACGGAGGGCAAGAACACCGGGGAGCTGTTTTTT. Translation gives CATSTEGKNTGELFF.

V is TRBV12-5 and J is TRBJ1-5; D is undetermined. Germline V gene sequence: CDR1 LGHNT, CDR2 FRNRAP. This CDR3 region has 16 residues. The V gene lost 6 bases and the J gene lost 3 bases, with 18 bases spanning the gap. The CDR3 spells CASGTTLTLANQPQHF. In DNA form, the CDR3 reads TGTGCTAGTGGGACCACCTTGACACTGGCCAATCAGCCCCAGCATTTT. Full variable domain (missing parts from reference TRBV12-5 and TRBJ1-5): DARVTQTPRHKVTEMGQEVTMRCQPILGHNTVFWYRQTMMQGLELLAYFRNRAPLDDSGMPKDRFSAEMPDATLATLKIQPSEPRDSAVYFCASGTTLTLANQPQHFGDGTRLSIL.

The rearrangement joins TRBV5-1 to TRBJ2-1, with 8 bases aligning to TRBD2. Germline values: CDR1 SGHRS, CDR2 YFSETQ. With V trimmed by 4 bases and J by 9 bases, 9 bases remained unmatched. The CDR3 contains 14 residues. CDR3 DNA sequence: TGCGCCAGCAGCCTCCCGGGGGGGCCGGGTGAGCAGTTCTTC. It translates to CASSLPGGPGEQFF.

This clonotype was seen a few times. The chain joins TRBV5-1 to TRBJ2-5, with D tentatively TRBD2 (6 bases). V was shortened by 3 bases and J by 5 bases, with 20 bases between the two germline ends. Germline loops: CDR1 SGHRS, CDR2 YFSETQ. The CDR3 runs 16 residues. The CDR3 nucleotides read TGCGCCAGCAGCTCGAATAGCGGTTCTAGGTGGGAGACCCAGTACTTC. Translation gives CASSSNSGSRWETQYF.

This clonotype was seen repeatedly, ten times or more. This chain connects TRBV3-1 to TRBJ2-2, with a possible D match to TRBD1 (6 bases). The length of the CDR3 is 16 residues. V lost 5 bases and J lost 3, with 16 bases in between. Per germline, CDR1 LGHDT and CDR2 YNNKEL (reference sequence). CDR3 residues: CASSTRGRGYTGELFF. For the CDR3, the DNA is TGTGCCAGCAGCACCCGGGGCAGGGGCTACACCGGGGAGCTGTTTTTT.